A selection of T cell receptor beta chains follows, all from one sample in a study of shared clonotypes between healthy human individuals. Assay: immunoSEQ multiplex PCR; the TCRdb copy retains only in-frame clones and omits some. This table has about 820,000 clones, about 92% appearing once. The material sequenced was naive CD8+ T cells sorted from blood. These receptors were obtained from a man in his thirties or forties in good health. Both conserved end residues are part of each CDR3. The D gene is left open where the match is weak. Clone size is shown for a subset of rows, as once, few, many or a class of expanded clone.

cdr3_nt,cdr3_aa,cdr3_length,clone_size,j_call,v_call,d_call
TGTGCCACCAGCAGGGGCTGGGGAAACACAGATACGCAGTATTTT,CATSRGWGNTDTQYF,15,.,TRBJ2-3,TRBV15,.
TGTGCCAGCAGCCAACGCCCAGGGAGGAGGTCCTACGAGCAGTACTTC,CASSQRPGRRSYEQYF,16,.,TRBJ2-7,TRBV14,.
TGCGCCACCAGGGGACATGACGCCTACGAGCAGTACTTC,CATRGHDAYEQYF,13,.,TRBJ2-7,TRBV10-2,.
TGCGCCAGCAGCGACCGACTAGCGGGAGCGACCTACAATGAGCAGTTCTTC,CASSDRLAGATYNEQFF,17,.,TRBJ2-1,TRBV5-1,TRBD2
TGTGCCAGTAGTACTCACGGGACAGGGGGCTTTGAGCCCCAGCATTTT,CASSTHGTGGFEPQHF,16,.,TRBJ1-5,TRBV19,TRBD1
TGTGCCAGCAGCCACAGGGTTGGGTACGAGCAGTACTTC,CASSHRVGYEQYF,13,.,TRBJ2-7,TRBV7-7,.
TGCGCCAGCAGCCAAGATGGAATAAAGCCCTACGCAGCAGTGGGGCAGTACTTC,CASSQDGIKPYAAVGQYF,18,.,TRBJ2-7,TRBV4-3,.
TGCGCCAGCAGCTTTGGGACTAGCGGCTACGAGCAGTACTTC,CASSFGTSGYEQYF,14,.,TRBJ2-7,TRBV5-1,TRBD2
TGTGCCAGCAGCTTGGCCGGGGTCCCCTACGAGCAGTACTTC,CASSLAGVPYEQYF,14,once,TRBJ2-7,TRBV5-6,.
TGTGCCAGCAGGCAGGGAGGGGTCACTGAAGCTTTCTTT,CASRQGGVTEAFF,13,once,TRBJ1-1,TRBV28,.
TGTGCCAGCAGTGGACTAAGGGGCGGTGGCTCCTACGAGCAGTACTTC,CASSGLRGGGSYEQYF,16,.,TRBJ2-7,TRBV4-2,.
TGCGCCAGCAGCCAAGGGGGCACCGGGGAGCTGTTTTTT,CASSQGGTGELFF,13,.,TRBJ2-2,TRBV4-3,.
TGTGCCAGCAGCATCAGACTAGCGACAGATACGCAGTATTTT,CASSIRLATDTQYF,14,.,TRBJ2-3,TRBV7-9,TRBD2
TGTGCCAGCAGCCCCCGACAGGGAAATTACGAGCAGTACTTC,CASSPRQGNYEQYF,14,.,TRBJ2-7,TRBV7-9,TRBD1
TGTGCCACCGATGAGGGGACAGGGGAAATCTACGAGCAGTACTTC,CATDEGTGEIYEQYF,15,.,TRBJ2-7,TRBV6-1,TRBD1
TGTGCCAGCAAGGGGAGCTCTGGGGCCAACGTCCTGACTTTC,CASKGSSGANVLTF,14,.,TRBJ2-6,TRBV9,.
TGTGCCAGCAGCTTAAGTACACTCATCAATGAGCAGTTCTTC,CASSLSTLINEQFF,14,once,TRBJ2-1,TRBV7-6,.
TGTGCCAGCAGTTTAGATGGGCAGGGGGCCTATGGCTACACCTTC,CASSLDGQGAYGYTF,15,.,TRBJ1-2,TRBV27,TRBD1
TGTGCCAGCAGCTTAGGGGATTCGCCCCAGCATTTT,CASSLGDSPQHF,12,.,TRBJ1-5,TRBV7-9,.
TGTGCCAGCAGTCCAGGGACCGGGGAGCTGTTTTTT,CASSPGTGELFF,12,.,TRBJ2-2,TRBV7-9,.
TGTGCCAGCAGCCGACTACAGGGGATTAATGAAAAACTGTTTTTT,CASSRLQGINEKLFF,15,.,TRBJ1-4,TRBV5-5,TRBD1
TGTGCCAGTAGCTGGGGGAGAAACTACGAGCAGTACTTC,CASSWGRNYEQYF,13,.,TRBJ2-7,TRBV19,.
TGTGCCTGGGCTACCTCAGGGCCTGAAGCTTTCTTT,CAWATSGPEAFF,12,once,TRBJ1-1,TRBV30,.
TGTGCCAGCAGCTTAGTGGCGGGGAACACTGAAGCTTTCTTT,CASSLVAGNTEAFF,14,.,TRBJ1-1,TRBV7-9,.
TGTGCCAGCAGTTACGACGGACGGTACAATGAGCAGTTCTTC,CASSYDGRYNEQFF,14,.,TRBJ2-1,TRBV6-5,.
TGTGCCATCAGTGAGGCACTGAACCAGCCCCAGCATTTT,CAISEALNQPQHF,13,.,TRBJ1-5,TRBV10-3,.
TGTGCCAGCAGTGAAAGGAGGACAGGGAAAGAGACCCAGTACTTC,CASSERRTGKETQYF,15,.,TRBJ2-5,TRBV25-1,TRBD1
TGTGCCAGCAGCTCGCCGGTGGGGGACACCCTTACCTACGAGCAGTACTTC,CASSSPVGDTLTYEQYF,17,.,TRBJ2-7,TRBV11-2,.
TGCGCCAGCAGCCAAGTCCCTCAGGTGATGAACACTGAAGCTTTCTTT,CASSQVPQVMNTEAFF,16,.,TRBJ1-1,TRBV4-1,.
TGTGCCAGCAGCCCTCAGACAGTAGCCAAAAACATTCAGTACTTC,CASSPQTVAKNIQYF,15,.,TRBJ2-4,TRBV7-2,.
TGCGCCAGCAGCCCGGGAGGTAGCTACGAGCAGTACTTC,CASSPGGSYEQYF,13,.,TRBJ2-7,TRBV5-1,TRBD2
TGTGCCAGCAGCGTAGGTTGGGTCGGAGGAGAGACCCAGTACTTC,CASSVGWVGGETQYF,15,.,TRBJ2-5,TRBV9,.
TGTGCCAGCAGCCACCTGGGTCGGTGGCCGAACACTGAAGCTTTCTTT,CASSHLGRWPNTEAFF,16,.,TRBJ1-1,TRBV7-9,.
TGTGCCAGCAGCAGCCCGGGATACAACGTCCTGACTTTC,CASSSPGYNVLTF,13,.,TRBJ2-6,TRBV11-2,.
TGTGCCAGCAGCAACCGAGAGGGAGGCGGGGAGCAGTTCTTC,CASSNREGGGEQFF,14,.,TRBJ2-1,TRBV11-3,.
TGTGCCAGTAGTATGGGTGGCACTGAAGCTTTCTTT,CASSMGGTEAFF,12,.,TRBJ1-1,TRBV19,.
TGTGCCAGCAGCCCCGAGCGGGAGGGAGAAGATACGCAGTATTTT,CASSPEREGEDTQYF,15,few,TRBJ2-3,TRBV28,TRBD2
TGCGCCAGCAGCTTAACAGGGTACGAGCAGTACTTC,CASSLTGYEQYF,12,.,TRBJ2-7,TRBV5-1,.
TGTGCCAGCAGCGCGGGGGAGTTCTATGGCTACACCTTC,CASSAGEFYGYTF,13,.,TRBJ1-2,TRBV5-4,.
TGCGCCAGCAGCACGGGACTAGCGGCCCTCTCCTACGAGCAGTACTTC,CASSTGLAALSYEQYF,16,.,TRBJ2-7,TRBV4-1,TRBD2
TGTGCCAGCAGTTCACACTCGGACAGGGAGAACTATGGCTACACCTTC,CASSSHSDRENYGYTF,16,few,TRBJ1-2,TRBV27,TRBD1
TGCGCCAGCAGTGAGGGGACAGAATTGTACAATGAGCAGTTCTTC,CASSEGTELYNEQFF,15,.,TRBJ2-1,TRBV10-2,TRBD1
TGTGCCAGCAGCCAACCTTTGGACTCGCCGAACACCGGGGAGCTGTTTTTT,CASSQPLDSPNTGELFF,17,.,TRBJ2-2,TRBV7-9,.
TGTGCCAGTAGTAGGCAGGGTGATCAGCCCCAGCATTTT,CASSRQGDQPQHF,13,.,TRBJ1-5,TRBV19,.
TGTGCCATCAGTGAAGGGGGCAAAGGGAGAGAGAATGAAAAACTGTTTTTT,CAISEGGKGRENEKLFF,17,.,TRBJ1-4,TRBV10-3,TRBD1
TGTGCCAGCCGGGAGGACTCCTACAATGAGCAGTTCTTC,CASREDSYNEQFF,13,.,TRBJ2-1,TRBV19,TRBD2
TGTGCCACCAGCAGCGCCGGGACAGGGATCTACAATGAGCAGTTCTTC,CATSSAGTGIYNEQFF,16,.,TRBJ2-1,TRBV15,TRBD1
TGTGCCAGCAGCTTAAGTTCCTCAGGGGCCCCCCTGGAGCAGTACTTC,CASSLSSSGAPLEQYF,16,.,TRBJ2-7,TRBV7-9,.
TGTGCCAGCAGAAGAAACAGGGGTCTTCAAGAGACCCAGTACTTC,CASRRNRGLQETQYF,15,.,TRBJ2-5,TRBV6-1,TRBD1
TGTGCCAGCAGCCCGTTCGGGACACCGGGTCCCAACAATGAGCAGTTCTTC,CASSPFGTPGPNNEQFF,17,.,TRBJ2-1,TRBV11-2,.
TGTGCCAGCAGCTTTTGGAGTATACAAGAGACCCAGTACTTC,CASSFWSIQETQYF,14,.,TRBJ2-5,TRBV5-4,.
TGTGCCAGCAGCCAAGAGTGGGGCCACCAAGAGACCCAGTACTTC,CASSQEWGHQETQYF,15,.,TRBJ2-5,TRBV14,.
TGTGCCAGCAGTTTAGAGGCCTCCGGGGTCGAGCAGTACTTC,CASSLEASGVEQYF,14,.,TRBJ2-7,TRBV28,.
TGTGCCAGCAGCCCCCGACAGGGGGCTTACGAGCAGTACTTC,CASSPRQGAYEQYF,14,.,TRBJ2-7,TRBV9,TRBD1
TGTGCCAGTAGTATTGGAGGGGCCGCCTACGAGCAGTACTTC,CASSIGGAAYEQYF,14,.,TRBJ2-7,TRBV19,.
TGTGCCAGCAGTTTATTGGGGGATGAGCAGTTCTTC,CASSLLGDEQFF,12,many,TRBJ2-1,TRBV27,.
TGTGCCAGCAGTTACCCCCAGGACCCCGCCACCGGGGAGCTGTTTTTT,CASSYPQDPATGELFF,16,.,TRBJ2-2,TRBV6-5,.